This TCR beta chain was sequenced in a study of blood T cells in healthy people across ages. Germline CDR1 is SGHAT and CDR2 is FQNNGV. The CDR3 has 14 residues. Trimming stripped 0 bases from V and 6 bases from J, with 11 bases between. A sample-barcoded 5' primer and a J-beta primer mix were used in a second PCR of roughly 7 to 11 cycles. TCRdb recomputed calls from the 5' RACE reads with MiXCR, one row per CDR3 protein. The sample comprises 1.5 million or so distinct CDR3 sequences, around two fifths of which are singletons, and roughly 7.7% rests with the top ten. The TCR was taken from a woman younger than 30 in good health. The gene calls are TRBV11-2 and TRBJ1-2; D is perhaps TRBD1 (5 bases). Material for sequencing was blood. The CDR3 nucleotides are TGTGCCAGCAGCTTAGATCGCAGGGCTGATGGCTACACCTTC. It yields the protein CASSLDRRADGYTF.